Below, 6 T cell receptor beta chains from the same sample are listed, as sequenced in a study of spatial heterogeneity in lung cancer. Each CDR3 protein gets one entry after TCRdb re-called the 5' RACE reads with MiXCR. Among about 47,000 distinct CDR3 sequences listed, roughly 8.1% were seen once. The time point here: blood at routine non-recurrence follow-up after resection. Unsorted whole RNA of tumor, nontumor lung or frozen PBMC was sequenced. The specimen was PBMCs, collected at follow-up. Receptor source: a female donor with early-stage non-small cell lung cancer.

The CDR3 coding sequence is TGTGCCAGCAGCTCACGACCGGGACTAGCGGGGGATGGCTCCTACAATGAGCAGTTCTTC. It codes for CASSSRPGLAGDGSYNEQFF. V and J are TRBV13 and TRBJ2-1, with 14 bases identical to TRBD2. CDR1 is PRHDT and CDR2 is FYEKMQ in the germline V gene (reference sequence). This CDR3 has 20 residues. V lost 4 bases, J lost 0 bases, and 11 bases stayed unmatched. The full variable domain, rest sourced from reference TRBV13 and TRBJ2-1, is AAGVIQSPRHLIKEKRETATLKCYPIPRHDTVYWYQQGPGQDPQFLISFYEKMQSDKGSIPDRFSAQQFSDYHSELNMSSLELGDSALYFCASSSRPGLAGDGSYNEQFFGPGTRLTVL.

This clonotype was observed at least ten times. CDR3 region: CASSGQGAVEQYF. CDR3 sequence (DNA): TGTGCCAGCAGCGGACAGGGGGCGGTCGAGCAGTACTTC. This chain joins TRBV12-3 or TRBV12-4 and TRBJ2-7; 11 nucleotides line up with TRBD1. The CDR3 spans 13 residues. V trimming: 6 bases; J trimming: 6 bases; junction bases outside the gene matches: 4.

This clonotype was seen a handful of times. This chain's CDR3 is CASTPGGPEQYF. The CDR3 bases are TGTGCCAGCACCCCCGGGGGGCCAGAGCAGTACTTC. The chain uses TRBV28 and TRBJ2-7, with D maybe TRBD2 (7 bases). The CDR3 runs to 12 residues. Germline CDR1 MDHEN, CDR2 SYDVKM. V lost 7 bases to trimming and J lost 7 bases, with 14 bases between them.

This clonotype was counted at least ten times. The chain uses TRBV28 and TRBJ2-3; tentative D call: TRBD2 (7 bases). The germline V gene encodes CDR1 MDHEN and CDR2 SYDVKM. There are 13 residues in the CDR3. V lost 5 bases, J lost 6 bases, and 12 bases lay in between. DNA of the CDR3: TGTGCCAGCAGTCCCGGGGGGCGGGATACGCAGTATTTT. Translation gives CASSPGGRDTQYF.

This clonotype was detected only a few times. This chain links TRBV6-2 or TRBV6-3 with TRBJ2-7, with TRBD1 as a possible D gene (7 bases). Trimming left V 5 bases short and J 2 bases short, with 16 bases between. CDR1 MNHEY and CDR2 SVGEGT come from the germline V gene. The CDR3 contains 15 residues. CDR3 coding DNA: TGTGCCAGCAGTAAACCGGGACAGCGGGCCTACGAGCAGTACTTC. Amino acids: CASSKPGQRAYEQYF.

This clonotype was seen a handful of times. The genes are TRBV5-5 and TRBJ1-5; maybe TRBD1 (6 bases). From germline, CDR1 is SGHKS and CDR2 YYEKEE (reference sequence). V was shortened by 1 base and J by 15 bases, with 14 bases between the two germline ends. This CDR3 comprises 12 residues. The CDR3 DNA sequence: TGTGCCAGCAGCTTGTTTGGGGGGCGCAGGCATTTT. It is translated as CASSLFGGRRHF.